What follows describes a single T cell receptor (beta chain). This sample is part of a study of shared clonotypes between healthy human individuals. TCRdb's table, derived via immunoSEQ multiplex PCR, lists solely in-frame clones and lacks some. The sample includes a few million clones, around nine tenths of them seen just once. The CDR3 contains 16 residues. V lost 4 bases and J 5 bases, leaving 20 bases between the germline ends. CDR1 SGHTA and CDR2 FQGNSA come from the germline V gene. The sequence came from a man aged 18-30 years in good health. The V and J genes are TRBV7-2 and TRBJ2-5; D is possibly TRBD2 (5 bases). The specimen was naive CD4+ T cells sorted from blood. Subset of the sample: CD45RA+ positively selected. The CDR3, as DNA: TGTGCCAGCAGCTCAAGGGTGTCGAGGGAATGGGAGACCCAGTACTTC. Amino acids: CASSSRVSREWETQYF.